This entry features one T cell receptor (beta chain) sequence. Its cognate antigen is unknown. The PCR contained 60 Vbeta and 13 Jbeta primers. Method: immunoSEQ multiplex PCR; TCRdb's copy keeps in-frame clones and lacks some. The sample comprises 120,000 or so clones, around three quarters of which are singletons, and 7.5% to 9.5% rests with the top ten. These data originate in a study of cytomegalovirus exposure and HLA in healthy donors. Across the whole study: Previous work identified roughly 110 million unique TCR beta sequences from some 170 million T cells. General study findings and limits: For TCR beta chains, V- and J-gene trimming was later linked to a missense DCLRE1C variant. Later analysis found that TCR beta chains associated with HLA were more clonally expanded than other, equally common chains. Earlier analysis found most TCR beta V segments productive about 90% or about 30% of the time.

Germline lookup yields CDR1 SGHRS and CDR2 YFSETQ. There are 17 residues in the CDR3. With 3 bases clipped from V and 4 bases from J, the junction kept 8 bases outside the gene matches. This sequence originates from a man younger than 40 in good health and CMV-seropositive. Sample: PBMCs. The chain recombines TRBV5-1 with TRBJ2-1, with 12 positions matching TRBD2. The CDR3 reads CASSSRLAGDQYNEQFF. CDR3 DNA: TGCGCCAGCAGCTCCCGACTAGCGGGGGACCAGTACAATGAGCAGTTCTTC.